The 31 T cell receptor beta chains given below trace back to one sample, sequenced in a study of blood T cell repertoires in COVID-19. Profiled with immunoSEQ multiplex PCR; TCRdb holds only in-frame clones, not every one. This sample has 110,000 to 150,000 clones, with approximately 80% found just once. The sequenced sample was PBMCs or T cells enriched from blood (not recorded which). The receptors derive from a woman aged 18-29 years who had been exposed to COVID-19.

The chain links TRBV29-1 to TRBJ2-1; D may be TRBD1 (6 bases). Germline V gene lookup returns CDR1 SQVTM and CDR2 ANQGSEA. Trimming took 4 bases from V and 0 from J, leaving 16 bases between them. The CDR3 extends over 16 amino acids. The CDR3 coding sequence is TGCAGCGTTGGAATGGGGGCCCTCCTCTCCTACAATGAGCAGTTCTTC. Protein product: CSVGMGALLSYNEQFF.

This clone has only a few counts. This rearrangement joins TRBV5-1 to TRBJ1-3; D uncertain. Germline CDR1 is SGHRS and CDR2 is YFSETQ. Between the trimmed V and J ends, which lost 2 bases and 2 bases, there was a span of 11 bases. The CDR3 runs 15 residues. The DNA for the CDR3 is TGCGCCAGCAGCTTATCCCAGGTGCCTGGAAACACCATATATTTT. It is translated as CASSLSQVPGNTIYF.

The rearrangement links TRBV3-1 (or the pseudogene TRBV3-2) to TRBJ1-5; D gene uncertain. Looked up from germline, CDR1 is LGHDT and CDR2 is YNNKEL (reference sequence). The length of the CDR3 is 14 residues. Deletions cut 6 bases from V and 4 bases from J, with 13 bases between. The CDR3 loop is CASSPTRYNQPQHF. The CDR3 DNA sequence: TGTGCCAGCAGTCCGACACGCTATAATCAGCCCCAGCATTTT.

This clone was detected once. The chain uses TRBV30 and TRBJ2-7, with D uncertain. Trimming removed 0 bases from V and 1 base from J, with 10 bases in between. This CDR3 spans 14 amino acids. Germline V lookup: CDR1 GTSNPN, CDR2 SVGIG (reference sequence). The CDR3 DNA reads as TGTGCCTGGAGTGTAATTCCGGGTTCCTACGAGCAGTACTTC. This translates into CAWSVIPGSYEQYF.

V gene TRBV19 combines with J gene TRBJ1-2, with 10 bases lining up with TRBD1. The CDR3 totals 13 residues. CDR1 and CDR2 from the germline V gene are LNHDA and SQIVND (reference sequence). V gave up 9 bases and J gave up 8 bases; unmatched junction bases: 9. The CDR3, as DNA: TGTGCCAGCAAAACCGGGACAGGGGTCGGCTACACCTTC. It translates to CASKTGTGVGYTF.

The V gene is TRBV19, the J gene TRBJ1-5, with D perhaps matching TRBD1 (6 bases). Trimming took 7 bases from V and 3 from J, leaving 10 bases between them. This CDR3 contains 13 residues. The germline V gene has CDR1 LNHDA and CDR2 SQIVND (reference sequence). CDR3 loop: CASKNRANQPQHF. The CDR3 DNA reads as TGTGCCAGTAAAAACAGGGCCAATCAGCCCCAGCATTTT.

The J gene is TRBJ2-7, the V gene TRBV7-9, with D tentatively TRBD1 (6 bases). The germline gives CDR1 SEHNR, CDR2 FQNEAQ (reference sequence). With 2 bases removed from V and 5 bases from J, the gap between germline ends came to 7 bases. CDR3 length: 12 residues. The CDR3 spells CASSLQGHEQYF. The CDR3 DNA reads as TGTGCCAGCAGCTTACAGGGGCACGAGCAGTACTTC.

J is TRBJ1-1 and V is TRBV7-2, with D hard to call. With 1 base removed from V and 1 base from J, the gap between germline ends came to 10 bases. The CDR3 is 15 residues long. The V gene's germline CDR1 is SGHTA and CDR2 FQGNSA. CDR3 DNA sequence: TGTGCCAGCAGCTTAGGGGTTCAGGAGAACACTGAAGCTTTCTTT. It translates to CASSLGVQENTEAFF.

J is TRBJ2-7 and V is TRBV28, with 7 bases matching TRBD1. The CDR3 is made up of 13 amino acids. Germline CDR1 MDHEN, CDR2 SYDVKM. The J segment lost 2 bases and the V segment lost 8 bases, leaving 6 bases of the junction unmatched. CDR3 sequence: CASDRDTTYEQYF. Written as DNA, the CDR3 is TGTGCCAGCGACAGGGACACTACCTACGAGCAGTACTTC.

The CDR3 region has the DNA TGCAGTGCTAGTTCTCTCTTCGAAACACACGAGCAGTACTTC. Its translation: CSASSLFETHEQYF. The V call is TRBV20-1, the J call TRBJ2-7; no clear D. In germline, CDR1 is DFQATT, CDR2 SNEGSKA (reference sequence). Trimming shortened V by 3 bases and J by 5 bases, and 17 bases separated the two germline ends. The CDR3 runs to 14 residues.

The sample holds one count of this clone. The CDR3 DNA sequence: TGTGCCAGCACCCACGGGGTTGGTTTGCACGAGCAGTACTTC. It specifies CASTHGVGLHEQYF. V gene TRBV6-6 combines with J gene TRBJ2-7; TRBD2 might be the D (5 bases). The CDR3 totals 14 residues. Trimming stripped 7 bases from V and 5 bases from J, with 18 bases between. Germline lookup yields CDR1 MNHNY and CDR2 SVGAGI (reference sequence).

V and J are TRBV10-3 and TRBJ2-2; weak D call: TRBD1 (6 bases). V lost 10 bases and J lost 0, with 12 bases in between. Germline V gene lookup returns CDR1 ENHRY and CDR2 SYGVKD. This CDR3 spans 14 amino acids. Here the CDR3 reads CATRTDSNTGELFF. In nucleotides, the CDR3 is TGTGCCACCAGGACAGACTCGAACACCGGGGAGCTGTTTTTT.

The CDR3 region is CASSQVPGGSYEQYF. The CDR3, as DNA: TGCGCCAGCAGCCAAGTCCCAGGGGGCTCCTACGAGCAGTACTTC. The chain couples TRBV4-1 to TRBJ2-7, with TRBD1 matching 7 bases. Looked up from germline, CDR1 is MGHRA and CDR2 is YSYEKL. V lost 1 base to trimming and J lost 0 bases; unmatched junction nucleotides: 3. CDR3 size: 15 residues.

V gene TRBV6-5 combines with J gene TRBJ1-3; D is perhaps TRBD1 (5 bases). Germline V gene sequence: CDR1 MNHEY, CDR2 SVGAGI. V lost 2 bases to trimming and J lost 0 bases, with 8 bases between them. This CDR3 is 15 amino acids long. The CDR3 loop is CASSYGGISGNTIYF. The CDR3 DNA reads as TGTGCCAGCAGTTACGGGGGGATCTCTGGAAACACCATATATTTT.

The chain couples TRBV21-1 to TRBJ1-5; the table's D call of TRBD1 was not tested on the DNA. TRBV21-1 is flagged as a pseudogene. This CDR3 has 16 residues. The DNA for the CDR3 is TGTGCCAGCAGCAAAGACAGGGGGCATAGCAATCAGCCCCAGCATTTT. Protein sequence: CASSKDRGHSNQPQHF.

The chain combines TRBV5-1 with TRBJ2-3; D possibly corresponds to TRBD1 (5 bases). This CDR3 comprises 15 residues. V lost 4 bases, J lost 2 bases, and 14 bases lay in between. Germline V lookup: CDR1 SGHRS, CDR2 YFSETQ. The CDR3 loop is CASSPQGGATDTQYF. In nucleotides, the CDR3 is TGCGCCAGCAGCCCCCAGGGTGGGGCCACAGATACGCAGTATTTT.

In this sample, this clone turned up many times. The J gene is TRBJ1-4, the V gene TRBV30; D is perhaps TRBD1 (6 bases). In germline, CDR1 is GTSNPN, CDR2 SVGIG (reference sequence). CDR3 length: 13 amino acids. Trimming removed 0 bases from V and 10 bases from J, with 12 bases in between. CDR3 region: CAWSVQGSLKLFF. Written as DNA, the CDR3 is TGTGCCTGGAGTGTACAGGGCTCCCTAAAACTGTTTTTT.

This clone has a single count. The chain employs TRBV9 and TRBJ2-3; 9 nucleotides align to TRBD2. Per the germline V gene, CDR1 is SGDLS and CDR2 is YYNGEE. Trimming cost V 0 bases and J 3 bases; bases outside gene matches: 14. The CDR3 contains 19 residues. CDR3 sequence: CASSVAGKGAGGPTDTQYF. CDR3 nucleotides: TGTGCCAGCAGCGTAGCCGGGAAGGGAGCGGGAGGCCCTACAGATACGCAGTATTTT.

The chain links TRBV6-5 to TRBJ1-2, with D unclear. Germline V CDR1 and CDR2: MNHEY, SVGAGI. This CDR3 has 15 amino acids. Deletions cut 8 bases from V and 0 bases from J, with 16 bases between. Here the CDR3 reads CASAKESGTNYGYTF. CDR3 DNA: TGTGCCAGCGCAAAAGAGTCGGGGACTAACTATGGCTACACCTTC.

The V gene is TRBV6-5, the J gene TRBJ1-1; 9 nucleotides align to TRBD1. Germline-derived CDR1 and CDR2 are MNHEY and SVGAGI. Trimming cost V 6 bases and J 1 base; bases outside gene matches: 3. CDR3 length: 14 amino acids. DNA for the CDR3: TGTGCCAGCAGACCGGGACAGGGGAACACTGAAGCTTTCTTT. It is translated as CASRPGQGNTEAFF.

This clone was found many times. This sample also contains other DNA sequences that code for the same CDR3. This sequence joins TRBV5-1 and TRBJ1-1; 7 nucleotides agree with TRBD1. With V trimmed by 4 bases and J by 2 bases, 2 bases remained unmatched. In germline, CDR1 is SGHRS, CDR2 YFSETQ. The CDR3 loop spans 13 amino acids. As DNA, the CDR3 is TGCGCCAGCAGCAGGGACAGCAACACTGAAGCTTTCTTT. Translating it yields CASSRDSNTEAFF.

The rearrangement uses TRBV5-1 and TRBJ2-7; 8 bases are a match to TRBD1. The CDR3 is 14 amino acids. J was trimmed by 5 bases and V by 1 base; bases with no gene match: 5. Germline values: CDR1 SGHRS, CDR2 YFSETQ. The CDR3 loop reads CASSLTDRADEQYF. As DNA, the CDR3 is TGCGCCAGCAGCTTGACGGACAGGGCCGACGAGCAGTACTTC.

The V call is TRBV2, the J call TRBJ2-1; 7 positions agree with TRBD1. V trimming: 7 bases; J trimming: 5 bases; junction bases outside the gene matches: 8. The CDR3 extends over 14 amino acids. Germline values: CDR1 SNHLY, CDR2 FYNNEI. The CDR3 region is CASTRQGNNNEQFF. CDR3 bases: TGTGCCAGCACCCGACAGGGAAACAACAATGAGCAGTTCTTC. The entire variable domain, with the rest obtained from reference TRBV2 and TRBJ2-1, is as follows: EPEVTQTPSHQVTQMGQEVILRCVPISNHLYFYWYRQILGQKVEFLVSFYNNEISEKSEIFDDQFSVERPDGSNFTLKIRSTKLEDSAMYFCASTRQGNNNEQFFGPGTRLTVL.

This chain joins TRBV30 and TRBJ2-1, with no clear D. Germline assignment: CDR1 GTSNPN and CDR2 SVGIG (reference sequence). Trimming left V 0 bases short and J 6 bases short, with 6 bases between. The CDR3 has 12 residues. CDR3 sequence: CAWSVSGNEQFF. CDR3 DNA sequence: TGTGCCTGGAGTGTATCAGGCAATGAGCAGTTCTTC. Full variable domain (outside the CDR3, taken from reference TRBV30 and TRBJ2-1): SQTIHQWPATLVQPVGSPLSLECTVEGTSNPNLYWYRQAAGRGLQLLFYSVGIGQISSEVPQNLSASRPQDRQFILSSKKLLLSDSGFYLCAWSVSGNEQFFGPGTRLTVL.

This clone was seen a single time. This chain uses TRBV3-1 (or the pseudogene TRBV3-2) with TRBJ2-1; 10 bases agree with TRBD1. Germline-derived CDR1 and CDR2 are LGHDT and YNNKEL (reference sequence). Trimming cost V 4 bases and J 9 bases; bases outside gene matches: 9. CDR3 length equals 15 residues. Written as DNA, the CDR3 is TGTGCCAGCAGCCTCGGGACAGGGGCCACGAGTGAGCAGTTCTTC. Translated, it gives CASSLGTGATSEQFF.

This sequence joins TRBV2 and TRBJ1-6; tentatively, D is TRBD1 (6 bases). This CDR3 is 15 amino acids long. CDR1 and CDR2 from the germline V gene are SNHLY and FYNNEI. V lost 0 bases and J lost 10, with 13 bases in between. This CDR3 reads CASSEAVGGVSPLHF. As DNA, the CDR3 is TGTGCCAGCAGTGAAGCTGTAGGGGGTGTATCACCCCTCCACTTT.

This rearrangement joins TRBV29-1 to TRBJ2-5; 8 bases are a match to TRBD2. J was trimmed by 2 bases and V by 6 bases; bases with no gene match: 11. This CDR3 has 15 amino acids. Germline V CDR1 and CDR2: SQVTM, ANQGSEA. Written as DNA, the CDR3 is TGCAGCGTCCCGGGGGGGGGCTGGCGTCAAGAGACCCAGTACTTC. This codes for CSVPGGGWRQETQYF.

The chain carries TRBV12-3 or TRBV12-4 and TRBJ2-3; D is ambiguous. This CDR3 has 11 amino acids. Trimming shortened V by 5 bases and J by 5 bases, and 5 bases separated the two germline ends. DNA for the CDR3: TGTGCCAGCAGTGCAGAAGATACGCAGTATTTT. As protein: CASSAEDTQYF.

The chain links TRBV9 to TRBJ2-3; 8 bases map to TRBD1. The CDR3 totals 17 residues. Germline V gene data show CDR1 as SGDLS and CDR2 as YYNGEE. With 1 base clipped from V and 4 bases from J, the junction kept 11 bases outside the gene matches. This chain's CDR3 is CASSVLDVPGGADTQYF. The CDR3 DNA sequence: TGTGCCAGCAGCGTACTCGATGTGCCAGGGGGCGCAGATACGCAGTATTTT.

The V call is TRBV19, the J call TRBJ1-2; D perhaps matches TRBD1 (5 bases). The CDR3 sequence is 15 residues long. CDR1 is LNHDA, CDR2 SQIVND, per germline (reference sequence). Trimming removed 8 bases at V and 4 bases at J, with 20 bases between. DNA for the CDR3: TGTGCCAGTTCCCTCGGGGGGGGACGGGGCTATGGCTACACCTTC. This sequence encodes CASSLGGGRGYGYTF. Full variable domain (outside the CDR3, taken from reference TRBV19 and TRBJ1-2): DGGITQSPKYLFRKEGQNVTLSCEQNLNHDAMYWYRQDPGQGLRLIYYSQIVNDFQKGDIAEGYSVSREKKESFPLTVTSAQKNPTAFYLCASSLGGGRGYGYTFGSGTRLTVV.

The genes are TRBV13 and TRBJ2-5; tentatively, D is TRBD1 (6 bases). This CDR3 has 12 amino acids. Germline V gives CDR1 PRHDT, CDR2 FYEKMQ (reference sequence). V was shortened by 6 bases and J by 5 bases, with 10 bases between the two germline ends. CDR3 residues: CASRGQSETQYF. Written as DNA, the CDR3 is TGTGCCAGCAGAGGACAGTCTGAGACCCAGTACTTC.